This T cell receptor (beta chain) appears in the sequencing data of a study of cytomegalovirus exposure and HLA in healthy donors. Study background: Around 180 million T cells yielded 120 million or so unique TCR beta sequences, as an earlier analysis found.

In its sample, this clone was seen a few times. The antigen remains undetermined. Study outcomes and limitations: Several V segments, TRBV6-2 and TRBV6-3 among them, could not be told apart and were dropped.

PCR amplification relied on 60 Vbeta primers (plus 13 Jbeta primers). TCRdb's copy holds only in-frame clones and misses some; the assay was immunoSEQ multiplex PCR. Seen here are under 100,000 clones, about 80% observed once, and the top ten hold around 2.5%. V was trimmed by 0 bases and J by 3 bases, leaving 6 bases between them. Germline CDR1 is SGHVS and CDR2 is FNYEAQ. This CDR3 is built from 13 residues. The material sequenced was PBMCs. The receptor was isolated from a man in his thirties or forties in good health and CMV-seronegative. The rearrangement uses TRBV7-6 and TRBJ2-7; D is unresolved. CDR3 nucleotides: TGTGCCAGCAGCTTAGCTAGCTTCTACGAGCAGTACTTC. Its protein is CASSLASFYEQYF.